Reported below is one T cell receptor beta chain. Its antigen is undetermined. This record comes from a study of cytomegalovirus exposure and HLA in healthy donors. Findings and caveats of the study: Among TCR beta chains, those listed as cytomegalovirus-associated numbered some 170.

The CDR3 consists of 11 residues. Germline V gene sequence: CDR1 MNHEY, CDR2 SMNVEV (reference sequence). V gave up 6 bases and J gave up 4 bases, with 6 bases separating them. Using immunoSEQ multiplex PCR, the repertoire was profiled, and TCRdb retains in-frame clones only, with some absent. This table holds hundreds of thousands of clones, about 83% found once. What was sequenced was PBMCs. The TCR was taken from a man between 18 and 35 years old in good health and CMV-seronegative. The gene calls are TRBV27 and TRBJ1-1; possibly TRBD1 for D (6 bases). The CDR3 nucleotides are TGTGCCAGCAGACAGGGCACTGAAGCTTTCTTT. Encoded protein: CASRQGTEAFF.